This T cell receptor beta chain was recovered during a study of blood T cell repertoires in COVID-19. Study overall: PBMCs, B-cell-depleted T cells, or T cells provided the cDNA or gDNA that made up the material.

This clone came up once. The repertoire was sequenced with immunoSEQ multiplex PCR; TCRdb's copy has only in-frame clones and lacks some. The sample has about 250,000 clones, 70% to 90% seen once. Seattle's enrolled individuals joined amid active infection and were then monitored longitudinally. This CDR3 has 15 residues. From germline, CDR1 is SGHNT and CDR2 YYREEE (reference sequence). Trimming stripped 4 bases from V and 8 bases from J, with 18 bases between. The V call is TRBV5-4, the J call TRBJ2-2; D is perhaps TRBD1 (6 bases). The receptor was isolated from a woman in her twenties or thirties with COVID-19, enrolled during active disease. Sample: peripheral blood. CDR3 DNA: TGTGCCAGCAGCCCGACAGGAACCAGGGTGGGGGAGCTGTTTTTT. This sequence encodes CASSPTGTRVGELFF.